Shown below are 10 T cell receptor beta chains from a single sample sequenced in a study of CD8 T cells in Susac syndrome. RNA, at about 0.5 to 1 ug, was reverse transcribed with random hexamers. Via MiXCR, TCRdb re-called the immunoSEQ multiplex PCR reads, giving one row per CDR3 protein. The sample lists about 250,000 distinct CDR3 sequences, around 95% occurring once. Sequencing used CD4+ T cells from PBMCs. These receptors all come from a human donor with multiple sclerosis.

The chain is built from TRBV4-2 and TRBJ1-3; TRBD1 matches 7 bases. The length of the CDR3 is 14 residues. Germline CDR1 and CDR2: LGHNA and YNFKEQ. Trimming removed 4 bases from V and 5 bases from J; junction bases left unmatched: 5. The DNA for the CDR3 is TGTGCCAGCAGCCGCCGAGGGGGCAGAAACACCATATATTTT. Translating it yields CASSRRGGRNTIYF.

The chain is built from TRBV20-1 and TRBJ2-2; D remains ambiguous. Per germline, CDR1 DFQATT and CDR2 SNEGSKA (reference sequence). The ends were cut back, 5 bases at V and 5 bases at J, with 12 bases in the middle. The length of the CDR3 is 13 residues. The CDR3 here is CSAHILLTGELFF. As DNA, the CDR3 is TGCAGTGCTCATATTCTATTGACCGGGGAGCTGTTTTTT.

The V and J genes are TRBV15 and TRBJ2-7; D is unresolved. The germline V gene encodes CDR1 LNHNV and CDR2 YYDKDF (reference sequence). The ends were cut back, 0 bases at V and 4 bases at J, with 10 bases in the middle. This CDR3 contains 14 residues. CDR3 sequence reads: CATSRDFGGYEQYF. For the CDR3, the DNA is TGTGCCACCAGCAGAGACTTCGGTGGATACGAGCAGTACTTC.

The chain is built from TRBV30 and TRBJ1-1, with D maybe TRBD1 (6 bases). The CDR3 is 13 amino acids. Trimming pared 4 bases from V and 6 bases from J, leaving 15 bases between. Per germline, CDR1 GTSNPN and CDR2 SVGIG (reference sequence). CDR3 loop: CAWKGGRLAEAFF. The CDR3 DNA sequence: TGTGCCTGGAAAGGGGGGCGCCTAGCTGAAGCTTTCTTT. Full variable domain (rest looked up from reference TRBV30 and TRBJ1-1): SQTIHQWPATLVQPVGSPLSLECTVEGTSNPNLYWYRQAAGRGLQLLFYSVGIGQISSEVPQNLSASRPQDRQFILSSKKLLLSDSGFYLCAWKGGRLAEAFFGQGTRLTVV.

The chain's CDR3 is CAWSWTDRVNGYTF. CDR3 nucleotide sequence: TGTGCCTGGAGCTGGACGGACAGGGTGAACGGCTACACCTTC. The gene calls are TRBV30 and TRBJ1-2; 8 bases agree with TRBD1. The CDR3 is 14 amino acids. Germline trimming cut 3 bases from V and 8 bases from J; bases unmatched to any gene: 11. Germline V gives CDR1 GTSNPN, CDR2 SVGIG (reference sequence).

Written as DNA, the CDR3 is TGTGCCAGCACCATTGGGGTCGGTGAGACCCAGTACTTC. It translates to CASTIGVGETQYF. This sequence joins TRBV2 and TRBJ2-5; D remains unclear. Trimming stripped 7 bases from V and 5 bases from J, with 14 bases between. Germline CDR1 is SNHLY and CDR2 is FYNNEI. This CDR3 spans 13 amino acids.

This clonotype occurred once. The V gene is TRBV30, the J gene TRBJ2-5; D perhaps matches TRBD2 (7 bases). Trimming left V 0 bases short and J 5 bases short, with 10 bases between. CDR1 and CDR2 (germline): GTSNPN, SVGIG (reference sequence). The CDR3 totals 13 residues. CDR3 in DNA: TGTGCCTGGAGTGTCGGGGGGCTGGAGACCCAGTACTTC. It is translated as CAWSVGGLETQYF.

J is TRBJ2-6 and V is TRBV6-2 or TRBV6-3; D gene ambiguous. The CDR3 loop spans 14 amino acids. V was clipped by 10 bases and J by 0 bases, with 10 bases between them. The germline gives CDR1 MNHEY, CDR2 SVGEGT. The CDR3 loop reads CATDLPSGANVLTF. As DNA, the CDR3 is TGTGCCACCGACCTTCCCTCTGGGGCCAACGTCCTGACTTTC.

The chain is built from TRBV7-8 and TRBJ2-5; TRBD2 aligns across 7 bases. The germline gives CDR1 SGHVS, CDR2 FQNEAQ. The CDR3 is 18 residues long. V was pared by 1 base and J by 5 bases, with 16 bases of the junction left unmatched. CDR3 loop: CASSLERLSGGVWETQYF. CDR3 nucleotide sequence: TGTGCCAGCAGCTTAGAAAGGCTGTCGGGAGGAGTGTGGGAGACCCAGTACTTC.

The V gene is TRBV29-1, the J gene TRBJ2-3, with 7 bases identical to TRBD1. The CDR3 extends over 13 amino acids. Germline CDR1 is SQVTM and CDR2 is ANQGSEA. The V and J ends lost 4 bases and 1 base, in that order; junction bases with no gene match: 2. In DNA form, the CDR3 reads TGCAGCGTTGGACAGGGAGGCACAGATACGCAGTATTTT. It specifies CSVGQGGTDTQYF.